The following is a T cell receptor (beta chain) sequence with its context. The sample originates from a study of blood T cell repertoires in COVID-19. TCRdb's table, derived via immunoSEQ multiplex PCR, lists solely in-frame clones and lacks some. The sample has under 350,000 clones; approximately 90% are singletons. CDR1 is SGHVS, CDR2 FQNEAQ, per germline. The CDR3 contains 14 residues. V lost 3 bases and J lost 2, with 11 bases in between. Sequenced sample: peripheral blood. The chain is built from TRBV7-8 and TRBJ2-7, with D perhaps matching TRBD2 (6 bases). The clonotype originates from a man aged 35 to 55 with acute or convalescent COVID-19. The DNA of the CDR3 is TGTGCCAGCAGCTTGGGAGGACGAGCCTACGAGCAGTACTTC. Protein sequence: CASSLGGRAYEQYF.